The T cell receptor beta chain described here comes from a study of T-cell reconstitution after alpha-beta-depleted transplantation in children. The V and J ends lost 3 bases and 1 base, in that order; junction bases with no gene match: 0. CDR3 length: 15 residues. TCRbeta library construction was performed incorporating unique molecular identifiers. TCRdb called the PCR reads again in MiXCR, with one record for every CDR3 protein. The table has more than 200,000 distinct CDR3 sequences, approximately 8% seen once. The sample in question was PBMCs, mostly from graft donor cells, obtained 360 days after TCRalphabeta/CD19-depleted stem cell transplant. The receptor was derived from a male patient between 2 and 10 years old who had a stem cell transplant for acute myeloid leukemia, so the T cells may come from the graft donor. The chain joins TRBV12-3 or TRBV12-4 to TRBJ2-5; 12 bases match TRBD1. The CDR3 nucleotides read TGTGCCAGCAGTTTGGGACAGGGGGCCCAAGAGACCCAGTACTTC. Encoded protein: CASSLGQGAQETQYF.